This T cell receptor beta chain was observed in a study of cytomegalovirus exposure and HLA in healthy donors. About this clone: One junction end disagrees with the germline gene, perhaps due to a read error.

PCR primers comprised 60 Vbeta and 13 Jbeta primers. The data were produced by immunoSEQ multiplex PCR, yet TCRdb's version contains in-frame clones alone and is incomplete. The data contain some 110,000 clones, 82% of them seen just once; the ten biggest clones take up roughly 23%. Input material: PBMCs. The receptor's source is a man in his thirties or forties in good health and CMV-seropositive.

The CDR3 DNA reads as TGTGCCAGCAGCCATCCACAGGGGGAGATGTTTTTT. Its translation: CASSHPQGEMFF. The chain employs TRBV6-1 and TRBJ2-2, with 8 bases that match TRBD1. Germline V lookup: CDR1 MNHNS, CDR2 SASEGT. There are 12 residues in the CDR3.